This T cell receptor beta chain derives from a study of Ad26.COV2.S vaccination and SARS-CoV-2 variants. Study as a whole: The vaccine Ad26.COV2.S was put into the muscle once, or twice with 56 days between.

Using immunoSEQ multiplex PCR, the repertoire was profiled, and TCRdb retains in-frame clones only, with some absent. The profile covers 320,000 or so clones, with roughly 90% appearing a single time and around 5.5% taken by the ten largest. CDR3 length: 17 amino acids. V shed 1 base and J 4 bases; nucleotides not matched to a gene: 7. Germline assignment: CDR1 SGHTA and CDR2 FQGTGA. Treatment given: over 15 received Ad26.COV2.S at low or high dose, single or two shots; several received placebo; per-sample allocation not given. The investigators took samples on day 63 after the first vaccine or placebo injection.

The rearrangement joins TRBV7-3 to TRBJ2-2; TRBD2 aligns across 9 bases. Sequencing was performed on peripheral blood, taken in a trial of Ad26.COV2.S vaccine versus placebo. This clonotype was obtained from a person between 18 and 60 years old who received the Ad26.COV2.S COVID-19 vaccine or a placebo. The CDR3 is CASSLMGGRALTGELFF. The DNA of the CDR3 is TGTGCCAGCAGCTTAATGGGCGGGAGGGCCCTCACCGGGGAGCTGTTTTTT.